These 25 T cell receptor beta chains originate from one sample sequenced in a study of shared clonotypes between healthy human individuals. Sequencing used immunoSEQ multiplex PCR; TCRdb keeps in-frame clones, though not all of them. The sample includes about half a million clones, over 75% of them seen just once. Material: PBMCs. The receptors stem from a woman between 35 and 50 years old in good health. Some clones in this sample may be carry-over from other donors' samples.

This sequence joins TRBV7-4 and TRBJ2-5; 13 bases agree with TRBD2. Germline V gene data show CDR1 as SGHVT and CDR2 as SQSDAQ. The CDR3 extends over 16 amino acids. Trimming took 5 bases from V and 5 from J; bases not matched to a gene: 8. CDR3 loop: CASSGGTSGNCETQYF. The CDR3 DNA follows: TGTGCCAGCAGCGGAGGGACTAGCGGGAACTGCGAGACCCAGTACTTC.

CDR3 in amino acids: CAWAPSGSWGEKLFF. The CDR3 bases are TGTGCCTGGGCCCCCTCAGGGAGTTGGGGTGAAAAACTGTTTTTT. The chain joins TRBV30 to TRBJ1-4, with D maybe TRBD1 (5 bases). CDR1 GTSNPN and CDR2 SVGIG come from the germline V gene (reference sequence). This CDR3 comprises 15 residues. V was trimmed by 5 bases and J by 7 bases, leaving 20 bases between them.

The chain uses TRBV10-3 and TRBJ2-5; 12 nucleotides match TRBD2. The CDR3 consists of 18 residues. Germline assignment: CDR1 ENHRY and CDR2 SYGVKD. V shed 5 bases, J shed 3 bases, and the junction held 13 bases outside the gene matches. CDR3 protein: CAISQRLAGETKEETQYF. In DNA form, the CDR3 reads TGTGCCATCAGTCAAAGACTAGCGGGGGAAACAAAAGAAGAGACCCAGTACTTC.

For this clone: A far larger clone lies a single base away; this is likely a read error. The rearrangement uses TRBV5-4 and TRBJ2-2, with no clear D. The CDR3 length is 12 residues. V was clipped by 5 bases and J by 3 bases, with 5 bases between them. CDR1 is SGHNT and CDR2 is YYREEE in the germline V gene (reference sequence). The CDR3 here is CASSLDTGELFF. CDR3 bases: TGTGCCAGCAGTCTCGACACCGGGGAGCTGTTTTTT.

The chain recombines TRBV13 with TRBJ2-5; D tentatively fits TRBD1 or TRBD2 (6 bases each). The germline CDR1 and CDR2 sequences are PRHDT and FYEKMQ (reference sequence). This CDR3 region has 14 residues. Between the trimmed V and J ends, which lost 5 bases and 2 bases, there was a span of 12 bases. CDR3 DNA sequence: TGTGCCAGCAGCCCGGGGGCGCGTCAAGAGACCCAGTACTTC. Its protein product is CASSPGARQETQYF.

The rearrangement links TRBV2 to TRBJ2-5; no clear D gene. The CDR3 is 13 amino acids. Germline CDR1 SNHLY, CDR2 FYNNEI. V was pared by 3 bases and J by 2 bases, with 7 bases between. The CDR3 reads CASSDDRQETQYF. CDR3 in DNA: TGTGCCAGCAGTGACGATCGGCAAGAGACCCAGTACTTC.

This clone appeared a single time. CDR3 nucleotide sequence: TGTGCCAGCTCACCACGTAGCTGGGCGGGGTCCTCCTACGAGCAGTACTTC. It is translated as CASSPRSWAGSSYEQYF. The chain is built from TRBV18 and TRBJ2-7; possible D gene TRBD2, 6 bases. Germline V CDR1 and CDR2: KGHSH, LQKENI. Trimming took off 1 base at V and 0 bases at J, with 16 bases between the two ends. There are 17 residues in the CDR3.

This chain connects TRBV7-6 to TRBJ2-3; unclear D gene. The V end was cut by 5 bases, the J end by 4 bases, with 10 bases between. Germline V CDR1 and CDR2: SGHVS, FNYEAQ. The CDR3 spans 13 residues. The chain's CDR3 is CASSMRLADTQYF. CDR3 DNA sequence: TGTGCCAGCAGCATGCGGCTAGCAGATACGCAGTATTTT.

As regards this clone: Additional DNA sequences in this sample encode the identical CDR3. This sequence joins TRBV5-1 and TRBJ2-5; weak D call: TRBD1 (5 bases). Trimming took off 0 bases at V and 1 base at J, with 7 bases between the two ends. The germline V gene has CDR1 SGHRS and CDR2 YFSETQ. The CDR3 has 14 residues. CDR3 loop: CASSLATAQETQYF. The DNA of the CDR3 is TGCGCCAGCAGCTTGGCGACAGCCCAAGAGACCCAGTACTTC. Looking up the rest from reference TRBV5-1 and TRBJ2-5 gives the full variable domain: KAGVTQTPRYLIKTRGQQVTLSCSPISGHRSVSWYQQTPGQGLQFLFEYFSETQRNKGNFPGRFSGRQFSNSRSEMNVSTLELGDSALYLCASSLATAQETQYFGPGTRLLVL.

The V and J genes are TRBV7-3 and TRBJ2-5; D assignment may be TRBD1 or TRBD2 (6 bases each). The germline V gene encodes CDR1 SGHTA and CDR2 FQGTGA. The CDR3 extends over 14 amino acids. The germline V and J ends were trimmed by 1 base and 3 bases, with 9 bases remaining between them. The CDR3 DNA sequence: TGTGCCAGCAGCTTAATGGGGGGCGAAGAGACCCAGTACTTC. This gives the protein CASSLMGGEETQYF. Looking up the rest from reference TRBV7-3 and TRBJ2-5 gives the full variable domain: GAGVSQTPSNKVTEKGKYVELRCDPISGHTALYWYRQSLGQGPEFLIYFQGTGAADDSGLPNDRFFAVRPEGSVSTLKIQRTERGDSAVYLCASSLMGGEETQYFGPGTRLLVL.

This chain uses TRBV7-3 with TRBJ2-3, with D unresolved. The V end lost 1 base, the J end lost 3 bases, and 11 bases lay between the germline ends. CDR1 and CDR2 from the germline V gene are SGHTA and FQGTGA. This CDR3 comprises 15 residues. In DNA, the CDR3 is TGTGCCAGCAGCTTAAATCCGGGTCGGACAGATACGCAGTATTTT. It codes for CASSLNPGRTDTQYF.

This chain links TRBV9 with TRBJ2-5, with 8 bases lining up with TRBD2. V was pared by 0 bases and J by 5 bases, with 9 bases of the junction left unmatched. Looked up from germline, CDR1 is SGDLS and CDR2 is YYNGEE. This CDR3 region has 16 residues. CDR3 coding DNA: TGTGCCAGCAGCGTAGTTGGTAGCGGGAATGGCGAGACCCAGTACTTC. This encodes CASSVVGSGNGETQYF.

This chain connects TRBV4-1 to TRBJ1-2, with TRBD1 as a possible D gene (6 bases). Trimming left V 2 bases short and J 1 base short, with 8 bases between. CDR3 length: 14 amino acids. Germline V gene lookup returns CDR1 MGHRA and CDR2 YSYEKL. CDR3 DNA sequence: TGCGCCAGCAGCCAAACAGGGAATAACTATGGCTACACCTTC. It codes for CASSQTGNNYGYTF.

J is TRBJ2-7 and V is TRBV19; 10 nucleotides align to TRBD2. The CDR3 contains 15 residues. J was trimmed by 2 bases and V by 5 bases; bases with no gene match: 6. The germline gives CDR1 LNHDA, CDR2 SQIVND (reference sequence). The CDR3 is CASSPRTSGAYEQYF. Written as DNA, the CDR3 is TGTGCCAGTAGTCCGAGGACTAGCGGTGCCTACGAGCAGTACTTC.

The V call is TRBV18, the J call TRBJ2-7; 12 bases are a match to TRBD1. CDR1 is KGHSH, CDR2 LQKENI, per germline. V was clipped by 3 bases and J by 0 bases; unmatched bases: 9. This CDR3 is built from 18 residues. The CDR3: CASSPPGTGGLSSYEQYF. CDR3 nucleotide sequence: TGTGCCAGCTCACCTCCCGGGACAGGGGGCTTAAGCTCCTACGAGCAGTACTTC.

The chain carries TRBV4-2 and TRBJ2-1; 7 bases align to TRBD2. The CDR3 extends over 20 amino acids. V shed 2 bases, J shed 3 bases, and the junction held 19 bases outside the gene matches. Per germline, CDR1 LGHNA and CDR2 YNFKEQ. The CDR3 region has the DNA TGTGCCAGCAGCCAACTATCCTCTCCTTGGCTCACGGGGGGCTACAATGAGCAGTTCTTC. Residues: CASSQLSSPWLTGGYNEQFF.

Comment on this clone: The germline gene is not matched at one end of the junction; a read error may be the cause. The genes are TRBV20-1 and TRBJ2-7, with D unresolved. Per the germline V gene, CDR1 is DFQATT and CDR2 is SNEGSKA (reference sequence). This CDR3 contains 10 residues. CDR3 residues: CGASLLEQYF. CDR3 nucleotide sequence: TGCGGTGCTTCCTTACTCGAGCAGTACTTC.

Comments on this clone: This is likely an artifact of a read error, given a far larger clone one base away. The chain has TRBV30 and TRBJ1-1; D might be TRBD1 (6 bases). The CDR3 is 13 residues long. From germline, CDR1 is GTSNPN and CDR2 SVGIG (reference sequence). The DNA for the CDR3 is TGTACCTGGTCCCGGACAGCTGGGACTGAAGCTTTCTTT. Its translation is CTWSRTAGTEAFF.

This clone has a single count. This chain uses TRBV28 with TRBJ2-1, with D unclear. The CDR3 is 12 amino acids. Trimming shortened V by 3 bases and J by 11 bases, and 11 bases separated the two germline ends. Germline V gene sequence: CDR1 MDHEN, CDR2 SYDVKM. CDR3 nucleotides: TGTGCCAGCAGTTTGGGTAGTCTTAAGCAGTTCTTC. Its translation is CASSLGSLKQFF.

As concerns this clone: Germline and junction disagree at one end, which may indicate a read error. The chain couples TRBV5-6 to TRBJ2-6; a possible D gene is TRBD2 (6 bases). Per the germline V gene, CDR1 is SGHDT and CDR2 is YYEEEE. The CDR3 extends over 16 amino acids. The DNA for the CDR3 is TGTGCCGGCAGCTTTAGCGGTAGCACTGGGGCCAACGTCCTGACTTTC. This sequence encodes CAGSFSGSTGANVLTF.

The V and J genes are TRBV6-4 and TRBJ2-3, with a tentative D call TRBD2 (5 bases). The V gene lost 1 base and the J gene lost 3 bases, with 8 bases spanning the gap. Germline V lookup: CDR1 MRHNA, CDR2 SNTAGT. This CDR3 contains 14 residues. In nucleotides, the CDR3 is TGTGCCAGCAGTGACTTGGGCGGGACAGATACGCAGTATTTT. Translated: CASSDLGGTDTQYF.

Regarding this clone: A far larger clone differs by one base, so this is likely a read error. The chain combines TRBV6-5 with TRBJ1-1; TRBD1 matches at 7 bases. Looked up from germline, CDR1 is MNHEY and CDR2 is SVGAGI. The length of the CDR3 is 14 residues. CDR3 sequence: CASRSGQANTGAFF. In DNA, the CDR3 is TGTGCCAGCAGATCCGGACAGGCGAACACTGGAGCTTTCTTT.

J is TRBJ2-1 and V is TRBV10-2, with 8 bases matching TRBD2. Losses at the gene ends were 7 bases for V and 6 bases for J; bases not matched to a gene: 8. This CDR3 comprises 14 residues. Germline-derived CDR1 and CDR2 are WSHSY and SAAADI. The CDR3 sequence: CASTGERELNEQFF. The CDR3 DNA is TGCGCCAGCACCGGGGAGCGGGAGCTCAATGAGCAGTTCTTC.

The DNA of the CDR3 is TGTGCCAGCAGCTTAGCCCGGCTGGACCAAGAGACCCAGTACTTC. This codes for CASSLARLDQETQYF. J is TRBJ2-5 and V is TRBV7-2, with no clear D. The CDR3 loop spans 15 amino acids. V dropped 0 bases and J dropped 0 bases, with 8 bases sitting between them. Germline lookup yields CDR1 SGHTA and CDR2 FQGNSA.

This clone was recorded many times. The sample carries other DNA sequences with the same CDR3. CDR3 nucleotide sequence: TGTGCCAGCTCACCAGCGGGTAGCACAGATACGCAGTATTTT. Its translation is CASSPAGSTDTQYF. The genes are TRBV18 and TRBJ2-3; a possible D gene is TRBD2 (5 bases). Germline values: CDR1 KGHSH, CDR2 LQKENI. V lost 2 bases and J 0 bases, leaving 6 bases between the germline ends. The CDR3 length is 14 residues. Full variable domain (missing parts from reference TRBV18 and TRBJ2-3): NAGVMQNPRHLVRRRGQEARLRCSPMKGHSHVYWYRQLPEEGLKFMVYLQKENIIDESGMPKERFSAEFPKEGPSILRIQQVVRGDSAAYFCASSPAGSTDTQYFGPGTRLTVL.